This note documents a single T cell receptor beta chain sequence. Antigen: not known. This sample was taken from a study of T cells after yellow fever vaccination. Overall study results and limits: Repertoires obtained by FACS sorting could include abundant clonotypes that entered as contaminants from the bulk population.

The J segment lost 1 base and the V segment lost 2 bases, leaving 1 base of the junction unmatched. Germline V gene sequence: CDR1 SGHRS, CDR2 YFSETQ. The CDR3 runs to 14 residues. Each CDR3 protein gets one entry after TCRdb re-called the 5' RACE reads with MiXCR. The data contain about 630,000 distinct CDR3 sequences, 10% to 15% of them seen just once; the ten biggest clones take up about 15%. The J gene is TRBJ2-5, the V gene TRBV5-1; 8 bases are a match to TRBD2. The source was PBMCs, collected on the day of the yellow fever booster vaccination. This clonotype was sampled from a young man who received the YFV17D yellow fever vaccine. CDR3 sequence (DNA): TGCGCCAGCAGCTTTAGCGGGACCCAAGAGACCCAGTACTTC. Protein: CASSFSGTQETQYF.